The 19 T cell receptor beta chains below all came from one sample that was sequenced in a study of blood T cell repertoires in COVID-19. TCRdb's table, derived via immunoSEQ multiplex PCR, lists solely in-frame clones and lacks some. This sample has roughly 88,000 clones, with about 90% found just once. The specimen sequenced was peripheral blood. The receptors shown here come from a woman aged 45-65 years in a cohort sampled during active COVID-19.

The CDR3: CASSPGGDNEQFF. The CDR3 DNA follows: TGTGCCAGCAGCCCGGGAGGCGACAATGAGCAGTTCTTC. The rearrangement joins TRBV12-3 or TRBV12-4 to TRBJ2-1; 7 bases fit TRBD2. With 6 bases clipped from V and 5 bases from J, the junction kept 4 bases outside the gene matches. CDR3 length: 13 residues.

This chain uses TRBV29-1 with TRBJ1-2, with 11 bases aligning to TRBD1. Germline V gene data show CDR1 as SQVTM and CDR2 as ANQGSEA. V trimming: 6 bases; J trimming: 8 bases; junction bases outside the gene matches: 11. The CDR3 consists of 14 residues. CDR3 sequence: CSVGGQGALRGYTF. CDR3 DNA: TGCAGCGTAGGCGGACAGGGGGCTTTGAGGGGCTACACCTTC.

This sequence joins TRBV5-8 and TRBJ2-3; D is perhaps TRBD1 (5 bases). Germline CDR1 is SGHTS and CDR2 is YDEGEE. V was pared by 7 bases and J by 0 bases, with 15 bases between. This CDR3 region has 15 residues. The CDR3 loop is CASPLLDRSTDTQYF. CDR3 bases: TGTGCCAGCCCCCTCCTCGACAGAAGCACAGATACGCAGTATTTT.

This clone was detected once. DNA of the CDR3: TGTGCCAGCAGCGTGAACCGGGACAGGGTCGACTATGGCTACACCTTC. It specifies CASSVNRDRVDYGYTF. This chain joins TRBV5-6 and TRBJ1-2, with 9 bases fitting TRBD1. CDR3 length: 16 amino acids. With V trimmed by 4 bases and J by 3 bases, 10 bases remained unmatched. From germline, CDR1 is SGHDT and CDR2 YYEEEE.

The table lists this clone with a count of one. Written as DNA, the CDR3 is TGTGCCAGCAGCGCAACAGGGGGCTACGAGCAGTACTTC. Its translation: CASSATGGYEQYF. The V gene is TRBV6-5, the J gene TRBJ2-7; 8 bases line up with TRBD1. In germline, CDR1 is MNHEY, CDR2 SVGAGI. The CDR3 runs to 13 residues. Germline trimming cut 6 bases from V and 3 bases from J; bases unmatched to any gene: 4.

The chain links TRBV7-3 to TRBJ2-7, with 8 nucleotides matching TRBD2. J gave up 5 bases and V 5 bases, and 8 bases lay outside the gene matches. Germline V gives CDR1 SGHTA, CDR2 FQGTGA. There are 14 residues in the CDR3. The DNA for the CDR3 is TGTGCCAGCAGCCCGGGACTAGGCGACGACGAGCAGTACTTC. Translated: CASSPGLGDDEQYF.

The chain has TRBV2 and TRBJ1-2, with TRBD1 matching 7 bases. CDR1 and CDR2 (germline): SNHLY, FYNNEI. Losses at the gene ends were 6 bases for V and 7 bases for J; bases not matched to a gene: 11. The length of the CDR3 is 14 residues. CDR3 in amino acids: CASSVSDRAGGYTF. CDR3 DNA: TGTGCCAGCAGCGTTTCTGACAGGGCAGGTGGCTACACCTTC. Using reference TRBV2 and TRBJ1-2 for the parts outside the CDR3, the full variable domain is EPEVTQTPSHQVTQMGQEVILRCVPISNHLYFYWYRQILGQKVEFLVSFYNNEISEKSEIFDDQFSVERPDGSNFTLKIRSTKLEDSAMYFCASSVSDRAGGYTFGSGTRLTVV.

The chain combines TRBV11-2 with TRBJ2-1; a weak D match, TRBD1 (5 bases). V shed 0 bases and J shed 1 base, with 7 bases lying between them. Germline CDR1 is SGHAT and CDR2 is FQNNGV. The CDR3 is made up of 15 amino acids. CDR3 sequence reads: CASSLEGESYNEQFF. The CDR3 DNA is TGTGCCAGCAGCTTAGAAGGGGAATCCTACAATGAGCAGTTCTTC.

This chain links TRBV7-6 with TRBJ2-7, with 10 bases matching TRBD2. Germline V CDR1 and CDR2: SGHVS, FNYEAQ. Germline trimming cut 5 bases from V and 7 bases from J; bases unmatched to any gene: 11. The CDR3 is 15 residues long. CDR3 nucleotide sequence: TGTGCCAGCAGCCATGAAGCGGGGGGGCAGTGGGAGCAGTACTTC. This sequence encodes CASSHEAGGQWEQYF. The entire variable domain, with the rest obtained from reference TRBV7-6 and TRBJ2-7, is as follows: GAGVSQSPRYKVTKRGQDVALRCDPISGHVSLYWYRQALGQGPEFLTYFNYEAQQDKSGLPNDRFSAERPEGSISTLTIQRTEQRDSAMYRCASSHEAGGQWEQYFGPGTRLTVT.

The chain combines TRBV6-6 with TRBJ2-1, with TRBD2 matching over 7 bases. Germline CDR1 is MNHNY and CDR2 is SVGAGI (reference sequence). This CDR3 region has 15 residues. V was pared by 4 bases and J by 5 bases, with 8 bases of the junction left unmatched. CDR3 nucleotide sequence: TGTGCCAGCAGTTCCCGGGGAGGGCCTGACAATGAGCAGTTCTTC. Translation: CASSSRGGPDNEQFF.

This chain uses TRBV10-1 with TRBJ1-1; D possibly corresponds to TRBD1 (5 bases). This CDR3 is 13 amino acids long. CDR1 and CDR2 (germline): WNHNN, SYGVQD (reference sequence). The V end lost 4 bases, the J end lost 1 base, and 7 bases lay between the germline ends. The CDR3 bases are TGCGCCAGCAGTGTGACAGCGAACACTGAAGCTTTCTTT. This gives the protein CASSVTANTEAFF.

The chain carries TRBV5-4 and TRBJ1-4, with 7 bases that match TRBD1. Germline-derived CDR1 and CDR2 are SGHNT and YYREEE (reference sequence). The CDR3 is made up of 15 amino acids. V gave up 0 bases and J gave up 8 bases; unmatched junction bases: 7. CDR3 coding DNA: TGTGCCAGCAGCTTGGACCTTGGGACAGCGGAAAAACTGTTTTTT. Amino acids: CASSLDLGTAEKLFF. The full variable domain, in which reference TRBV5-4 and TRBJ1-4 provide the parts outside the CDR3, is ETGVTQSPTHLIKTRGQQVTLRCSSQSGHNTVSWYQQALGQGPQFIFQYYREEENGRGNFPPRFSGLQFPNYSSELNVNALELDDSALYLCASSLDLGTAEKLFFGSGTQLSVL.

V is TRBV28 and J is TRBJ2-7; D may be TRBD1 (5 bases). Trimming left V 3 bases short and J 3 bases short, with 12 bases between. The CDR3 is 14 amino acids. Per the germline V gene, CDR1 is MDHEN and CDR2 is SYDVKM. CDR3: CASSFQGSYYEQYF. As DNA, the CDR3 is TGTGCCAGCAGTTTCCAGGGTTCTTACTACGAGCAGTACTTC.

The rearrangement links TRBV3-1 (or the pseudogene TRBV3-2) to TRBJ2-1; maybe TRBD1 (5 bases). Germline V gene sequence: CDR1 LGHDT, CDR2 YNNKEL (reference sequence). The CDR3 is 12 residues long. Trimming removed 3 bases from V and 8 bases from J, with 8 bases in between. The DNA for the CDR3 is TGTGCCAGCAGCCAGTGGGGCTATGAGCAGTTCTTC. It codes for CASSQWGYEQFF.

The rearrangement joins TRBV7-9 to TRBJ2-7; 9 positions agree with TRBD2. Germline loops: CDR1 SEHNR, CDR2 FQNEAQ (reference sequence). V dropped 1 base and J dropped 7; count of bases not matched to a gene: 8. This CDR3 is built from 15 residues. The CDR3 protein is CASSLEGLAGGEQYF. The CDR3 coding sequence is TGTGCCAGCAGCTTAGAGGGACTAGCTGGAGGGGAGCAGTACTTC. Full variable domain (outside the CDR3, taken from reference TRBV7-9 and TRBJ2-7): DTGVSQNPRHKITKRGQNVTFRCDPISEHNRLYWYRQTLGQGPEFLTYFQNEAQLEKSRLLSDRFSAERPKGSFSTLEIQRTEQGDSAMYLCASSLEGLAGGEQYFGPGTRLTVT.

The rearrangement links TRBV24-1 to TRBJ2-1, with 10 bases that match TRBD1. V was clipped by 4 bases and J by 3 bases; unmatched bases: 5. This CDR3 is built from 16 residues. Looked up from germline, CDR1 is KGHDR and CDR2 is SFDVKD. The CDR3, as DNA: TGTGCCACCAGTGACAGACAGGGGGCGCTCTACAATGAGCAGTTCTTC. Translated, it gives CATSDRQGALYNEQFF.

The chain combines TRBV6-6 with TRBJ2-7; 8 bases fit TRBD1. Looked up from germline, CDR1 is MNHNY and CDR2 is SVGAGI (reference sequence). V lost 5 bases, J lost 5 bases, and 5 bases stayed unmatched. The CDR3 is 13 residues long. In nucleotides, the CDR3 is TGTGCCAGCAGTCTCCGACAGGGGAACGAGCAGTACTTC. Translated, it gives CASSLRQGNEQYF.

The chain combines TRBV6-5 with TRBJ1-6; TRBD1 might be the D (5 bases). V lost 2 bases, J lost 10 bases, and 12 bases lay in between. Germline V gene data show CDR1 as MNHEY and CDR2 as SVGAGI. The CDR3 spans 14 residues. In DNA, the CDR3 is TGTGCCAGCAGTTACCAGGGTCCGAGGTCACCCCTCCACTTT. Translating gives CASSYQGPRSPLHF.

The CDR3 DNA reads as TGTGCCAGCTCACCAGTAGGGGTACTACAAATTGAGCAGTTCTTC. Protein product: CASSPVGVLQIEQFF. The V and J genes are TRBV18 and TRBJ2-1; D perhaps matches TRBD1 (5 bases). Trimming took off 2 bases at V and 9 bases at J, with 17 bases between the two ends. This CDR3 contains 15 residues. CDR1 and CDR2 from the germline V gene are KGHSH and LQKENI.